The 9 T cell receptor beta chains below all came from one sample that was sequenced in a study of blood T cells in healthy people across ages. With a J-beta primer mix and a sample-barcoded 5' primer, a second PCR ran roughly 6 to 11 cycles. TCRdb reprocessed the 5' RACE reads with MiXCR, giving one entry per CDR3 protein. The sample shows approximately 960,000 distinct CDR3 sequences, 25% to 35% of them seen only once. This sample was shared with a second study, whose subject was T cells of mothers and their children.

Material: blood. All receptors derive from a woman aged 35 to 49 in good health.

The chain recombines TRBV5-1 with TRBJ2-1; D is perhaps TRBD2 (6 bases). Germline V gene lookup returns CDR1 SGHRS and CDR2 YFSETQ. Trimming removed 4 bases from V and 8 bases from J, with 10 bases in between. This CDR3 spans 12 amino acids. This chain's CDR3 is CASSMTSYEQFF. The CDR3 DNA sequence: TGCGCCAGCAGCATGACTAGTTATGAGCAGTTCTTC.

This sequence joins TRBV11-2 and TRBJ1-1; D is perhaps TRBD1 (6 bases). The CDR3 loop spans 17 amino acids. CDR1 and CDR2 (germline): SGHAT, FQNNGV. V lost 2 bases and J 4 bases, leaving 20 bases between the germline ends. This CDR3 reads CASSLSGQIITSTEAFF. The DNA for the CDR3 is TGTGCCAGCAGCTTAAGCGGACAGATAATTACCAGCACTGAAGCTTTCTTT.

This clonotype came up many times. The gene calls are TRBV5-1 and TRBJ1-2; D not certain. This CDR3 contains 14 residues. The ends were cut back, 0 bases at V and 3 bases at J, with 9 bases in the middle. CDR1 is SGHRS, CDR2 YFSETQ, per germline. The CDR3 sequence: CASSLDSNDYGYTF. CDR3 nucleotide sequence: TGCGCCAGCAGCTTGGACAGCAACGACTATGGCTACACCTTC.

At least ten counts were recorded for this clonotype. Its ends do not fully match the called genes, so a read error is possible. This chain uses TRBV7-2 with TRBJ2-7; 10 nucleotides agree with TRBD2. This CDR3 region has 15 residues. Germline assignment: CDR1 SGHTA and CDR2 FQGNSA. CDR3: CASSLGSGGSYEQYF. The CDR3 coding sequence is TGCGCCAGCAGCCTGGGTAGCGGGGGGTCTTACGAGCAGTACTTC.

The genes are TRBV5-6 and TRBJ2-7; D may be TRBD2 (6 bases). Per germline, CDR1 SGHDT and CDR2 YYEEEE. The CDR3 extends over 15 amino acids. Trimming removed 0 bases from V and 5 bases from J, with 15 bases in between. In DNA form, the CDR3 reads TGTGCCAGCAGCTTGGGCAGGGAGGCTGGAGACGAGCAGTACTTC. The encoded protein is CASSLGREAGDEQYF.

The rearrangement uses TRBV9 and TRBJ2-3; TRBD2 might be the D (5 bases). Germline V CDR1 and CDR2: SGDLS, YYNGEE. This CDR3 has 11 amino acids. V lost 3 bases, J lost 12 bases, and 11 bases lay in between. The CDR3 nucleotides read TGTGCCAGCAGCGGTGAGGGCCCCCAGTATTTT. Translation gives CASSGEGPQYF.

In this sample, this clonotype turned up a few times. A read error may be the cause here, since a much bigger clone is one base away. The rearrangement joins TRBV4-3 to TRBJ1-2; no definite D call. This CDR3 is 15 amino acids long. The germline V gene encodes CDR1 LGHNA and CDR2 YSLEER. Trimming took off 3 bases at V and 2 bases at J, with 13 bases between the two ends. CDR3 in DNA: TGCGCCAGCAGCCACTTAGAGGGCGCGAACTATGGCTACACCTTC. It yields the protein CASSHLEGANYGYTF.

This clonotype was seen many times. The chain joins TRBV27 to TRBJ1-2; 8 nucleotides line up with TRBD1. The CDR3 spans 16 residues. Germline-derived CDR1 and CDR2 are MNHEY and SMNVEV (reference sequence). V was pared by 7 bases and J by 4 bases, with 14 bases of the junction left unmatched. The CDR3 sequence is CASKPGGEVAGYGYTF. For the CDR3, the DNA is TGTGCCAGCAAACCAGGGGGCGAGGTGGCTGGCTATGGCTACACCTTC.

CDR3 sequence reads: CASSKEATNTEAFF. The CDR3 DNA sequence: TGTGCCAGCAGTAAGGAGGCAACGAACACTGAAGCTTTCTTT. The V and J genes are TRBV12-3 or TRBV12-4 and TRBJ1-1; no reliable D call. The V gene lost 5 bases and the J gene lost 1 base, with 11 bases spanning the gap. CDR3 length: 14 amino acids.